The 4 T cell receptor beta chains below come from one sample, sequenced in a study of cytomegalovirus exposure and HLA in healthy donors. PCR amplification relied on 60 Vbeta primers (plus 13 Jbeta primers). TCRdb's copy holds only in-frame clones and misses some; the assay was immunoSEQ multiplex PCR. The sample gives approximately 150,000 clones, 65% to 90% of which show up once; roughly 2.8% is in the top ten. The specimen sequenced was PBMCs. The receptor set was obtained from a woman aged 30 to 39 in good health and CMV-seronegative.

This rearrangement joins TRBV30 to TRBJ2-5, with D uncertain. The ends were cut back, 3 bases at V and 5 bases at J, with 13 bases in the middle. Looked up from germline, CDR1 is GTSNPN and CDR2 is SVGIG (reference sequence). This CDR3 is built from 13 residues. CDR3 region: CAWSQPPGETQYF. The CDR3 coding sequence is TGTGCCTGGAGCCAACCACCCGGTGAGACCCAGTACTTC.

This clone is a singleton in its sample. The rearrangement joins TRBV6-5 to TRBJ2-1, with a weak D call TRBD2 (6 bases). Trimming took off 4 bases at V and 7 bases at J, with 14 bases between the two ends. In germline, CDR1 is MNHEY, CDR2 SVGAGI. The CDR3 length is 14 residues. The CDR3 DNA sequence: TGTGCCAGCAGTTTTCAGGCTAGCGAGAATGAGCAGTTCTTC. Translated: CASSFQASENEQFF.

V usage is TRBV4-3 and J usage is TRBJ2-6; D is ambiguous. The CDR3 runs to 16 residues. Germline V gene sequence: CDR1 LGHNA, CDR2 YSLEER. The V and J ends lost 4 bases and 2 bases respectively, with 12 bases between them. CDR3: CASSRDLDPGANVLTF. The CDR3 coding sequence is TGCGCCAGCAGCCGAGACTTAGATCCTGGGGCCAACGTCCTGACTTTC.

V and J are TRBV27 and TRBJ2-2; D uncertain. CDR3 length: 15 residues. Trimming took off 0 bases at V and 6 bases at J, with 11 bases between the two ends. Germline CDR1 MNHEY, CDR2 SMNVEV (reference sequence). CDR3 in amino acids: CASSLSFSRAGELFF. Written as DNA, the CDR3 is TGTGCCAGCAGTTTATCGTTCTCCCGGGCCGGGGAGCTGTTTTTT.